This T cell receptor (beta chain) was retrieved from a study of blood T cell repertoires in COVID-19. About the study: Whether acute or convalescent, the COVID-19 samples came from the United States, Italy and Spain.

In the study's own analysis: Quantification of nucleated cells was approximated via reference gene primer amplification. Produced via immunoSEQ multiplex PCR; TCRdb's table is partial and in-frame only. The D gene and trimming were derived from the DNA, and the V and J assignments and clone size from that table. Among tens of thousands of clones, about 79% were seen once, and the ten largest hold around 4.1%. Germline values: CDR1 SGHTA, CDR2 FQGNSA. V lost 5 bases to trimming and J lost 0 bases; unmatched junction nucleotides: 5. The CDR3 loop spans 16 amino acids. This clone was observed a handful of times.

The sequence derives from a woman in her fifties or sixties with acute or convalescent COVID-19. Sequenced sample: peripheral blood. The chain recombines TRBV7-2 with TRBJ2-2; TRBD2 matches 8 bases. The CDR3 sequence is CASSHNGGANTGELFF. The DNA of the CDR3 is TGTGCCAGCAGCCACAACGGGGGGGCGAACACCGGGGAGCTGTTTTTT.